The TCR beta chain described here comes from a study of cytomegalovirus exposure and HLA in healthy donors. Study conclusions and caveats: Apart from CMV serostatus, no immune exposure information was available. Within an earlier analysis, most TCR beta V segments proved productive either about 90% or about 30% of the time.

PCR used 60 Vbeta primers and 13 Jbeta primers. TCRdb's copy holds only in-frame clones and misses some; the assay was immunoSEQ multiplex PCR. Of about 180,000 clones in the sample, roughly four fifths were seen once. The CDR3 is 14 amino acids. Germline assignment: CDR1 MRHNA and CDR2 SNTAGT. The count of this clone is one. What it binds is unknown. The junction departs from the called germline gene at one end, perhaps through a read error. Additional DNA sequences in this sample encode the identical CDR3. This TCR derives from a woman aged 45-65 years in good health and CMV-seronegative. The rearrangement uses TRBV6-4 and TRBJ1-1; a weak D match, TRBD1 (6 bases). Input material: PBMCs. The CDR3 is CASSQDSQNTEAFF. The CDR3 DNA sequence: TGTGCCAGCAGTCAGGACAGCCAGAACACTGAAGCCTTCTTT.